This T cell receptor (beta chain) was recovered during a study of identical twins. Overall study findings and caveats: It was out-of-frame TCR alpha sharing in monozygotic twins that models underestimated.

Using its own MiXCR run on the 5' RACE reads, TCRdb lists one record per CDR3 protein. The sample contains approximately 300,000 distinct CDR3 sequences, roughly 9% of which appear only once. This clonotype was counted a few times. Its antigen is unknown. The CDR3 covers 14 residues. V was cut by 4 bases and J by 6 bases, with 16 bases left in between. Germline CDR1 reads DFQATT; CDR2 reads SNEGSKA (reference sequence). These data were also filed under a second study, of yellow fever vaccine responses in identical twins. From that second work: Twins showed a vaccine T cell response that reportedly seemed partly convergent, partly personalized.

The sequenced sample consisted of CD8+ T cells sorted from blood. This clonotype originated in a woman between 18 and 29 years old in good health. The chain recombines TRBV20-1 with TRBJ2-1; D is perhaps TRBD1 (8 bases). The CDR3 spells CSAIQGGYGNEQFF. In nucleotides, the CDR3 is TGCAGTGCTATACAGGGGGGGTATGGCAATGAGCAGTTCTTC.